This T cell receptor (beta chain) was captured in a study of liver allograft versus peripheral blood T cells. For the study at large: What was compared were the T cell receptor repertoires in transplanted livers and those in the peripheral blood of recipients. Whole-study results and caveats: Reportedly, liver allograft T cell receptor repertoires differed from peripheral blood ones.

The CDR3 consists of 13 residues. V dropped 1 base and J dropped 6 bases, with 10 bases sitting between them. TCRdb re-called the reads with MiXCR, one entry per CDR3 protein. The repertoire holds some 1,300 distinct CDR3 sequences, about 10% seen once, with about 7.6% in the top ten. This clonotype is labeled as medium-sized. The antigen remains undetermined. The clonotype originates from a human patient who had a liver transplant. These T cells may partly come from the graft donor. This chain uses TRBV12-3 or TRBV12-4 with TRBJ2-7; D perhaps matches TRBD1 (6 bases). In DNA, the CDR3 is TGTGCCAGCAGTTTAGGATGGGGGCGCGAGCAGTACTTC. Its translation: CASSLGWGREQYF.